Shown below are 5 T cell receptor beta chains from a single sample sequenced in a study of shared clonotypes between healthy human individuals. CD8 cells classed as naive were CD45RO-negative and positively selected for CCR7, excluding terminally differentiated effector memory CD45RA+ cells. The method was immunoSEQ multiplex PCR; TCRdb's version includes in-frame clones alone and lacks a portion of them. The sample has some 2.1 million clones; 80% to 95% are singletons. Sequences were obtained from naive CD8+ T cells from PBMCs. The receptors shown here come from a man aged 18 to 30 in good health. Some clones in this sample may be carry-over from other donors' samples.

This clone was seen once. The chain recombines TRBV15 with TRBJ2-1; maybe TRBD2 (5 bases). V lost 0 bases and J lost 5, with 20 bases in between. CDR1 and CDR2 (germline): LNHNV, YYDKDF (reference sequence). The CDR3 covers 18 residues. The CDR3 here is CATSRDPRTGGYDNEQFF. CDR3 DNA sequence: TGTGCCACCAGCAGAGACCCTAGGACCGGAGGATACGACAATGAGCAGTTCTTC.

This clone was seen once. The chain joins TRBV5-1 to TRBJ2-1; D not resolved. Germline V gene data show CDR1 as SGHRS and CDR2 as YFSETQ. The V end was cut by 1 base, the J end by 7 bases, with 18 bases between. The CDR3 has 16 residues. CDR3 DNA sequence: TGCGCCAGCAGCTTGACGCGTTCTGGACCTGGAAATGAGCAGTTCTTC. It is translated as CASSLTRSGPGNEQFF.

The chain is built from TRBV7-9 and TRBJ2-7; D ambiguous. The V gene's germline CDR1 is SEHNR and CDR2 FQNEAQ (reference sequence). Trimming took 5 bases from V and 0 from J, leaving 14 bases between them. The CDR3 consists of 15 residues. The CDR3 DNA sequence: TGTGCCAGCAGCCACCCTGCGCGTTCCTCCTACGAGCAGTACTTC. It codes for CASSHPARSSYEQYF.

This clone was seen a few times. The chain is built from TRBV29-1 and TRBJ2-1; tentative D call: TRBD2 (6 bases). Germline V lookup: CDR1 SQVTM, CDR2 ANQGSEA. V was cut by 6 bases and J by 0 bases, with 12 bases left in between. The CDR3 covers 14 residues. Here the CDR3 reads CSVLLALSYNEQFF. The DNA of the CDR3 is TGCAGCGTCCTTCTAGCGCTCTCCTACAATGAGCAGTTCTTC.

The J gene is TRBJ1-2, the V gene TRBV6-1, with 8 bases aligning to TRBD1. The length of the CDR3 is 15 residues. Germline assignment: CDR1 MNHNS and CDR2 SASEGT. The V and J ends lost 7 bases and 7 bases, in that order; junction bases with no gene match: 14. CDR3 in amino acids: CASKELGTGGFGYTF. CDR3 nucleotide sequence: TGTGCCAGCAAAGAACTTGGGACAGGAGGATTTGGCTACACCTTC.